Shown below are 27 T cell receptor beta chains from a single sample sequenced in a study of T cells in Graves' hyperthyroidism and ophthalmopathy. Amplified TCR beta CDR3 regions derived from RNA transcripts. A first-round RT-PCR of the TCR CDR3 used the HTBI primer set. TCRdb used MiXCR to reprocess the multiplex PCR reads, holding one entry per CDR3 protein. The table lists 550,000 to 800,000 distinct CDR3 sequences, around 15% of them singletons, with roughly 8% in the top ten. The sample taken for sequencing was blood. These receptors all stem from a man between 18 and 29 years old with Graves' hyperthyroidism.

On this clonotype itself: A much larger clone sits a single nucleotide away, making a read error possible. The chain carries TRBV2 and TRBJ2-5, with TRBD1 matching over 10 bases. CDR1 SNHLY and CDR2 FYNNEI come from the germline V gene. The CDR3 is 12 residues long. CDR3: CASLDRGPTPYF. CDR3 bases: TGTGCCAGCCTCGACAGGGGGCCGACCCCGTACTTC.

This clonotype was counted ten times or more. DNA for the CDR3: TGTGCCAGCAGCCCGTCTTCCCATGAGCAGTTCTTC. Encoded protein: CASSPSSHEQFF. The gene calls are TRBV11-3 and TRBJ2-1; D gene uncertain. The CDR3 loop spans 12 amino acids. Trimming shortened V by 5 bases and J by 8 bases, and 10 bases separated the two germline ends. Per the germline V gene, CDR1 is SGHNT and CDR2 is YENEEA.

This clonotype was counted a few times. CDR3 coding DNA: TGCAGTGCCCCGAACCTAGGGGGCGAGGGTGAAAAACTGTTTTTT. This encodes CSAPNLGGEGEKLFF. The chain joins TRBV20-1 to TRBJ1-4; 7 nucleotides line up with TRBD1. J gave up 7 bases and V 6 bases, and 14 bases lay outside the gene matches. Per the germline V gene, CDR1 is DFQATT and CDR2 is SNEGSKA (reference sequence). This CDR3 comprises 15 residues.

In its sample, this clonotype was seen a few times. This chain links TRBV20-1 with TRBJ2-1; D assignment may be TRBD1 or TRBD2 (6 bases each). V was cut by 0 bases and J by 4 bases, with 13 bases left in between. Per germline, CDR1 DFQATT and CDR2 SNEGSKA (reference sequence). The CDR3 has 15 residues. The CDR3 DNA is TGCAGTGCTAGAGATTCGAGGAGGGGGTACAATGAGCAGTTCTTC. Translating gives CSARDSRRGYNEQFF.

The chain uses TRBV15 and TRBJ2-5, with D possibly matching TRBD1 (5 bases). CDR1 is LNHNV, CDR2 YYDKDF, per germline (reference sequence). Trimming took off 5 bases at V and 5 bases at J, with 12 bases between the two ends. The CDR3 is 13 amino acids. In DNA form, the CDR3 reads TGTGCCACCAGCGGACGGAAGGGGGAGACCCAGTACTTC. Translation gives CATSGRKGETQYF.

This clonotype occurred many times. The chain is built from TRBV7-3 and TRBJ1-2; 8 bases align to TRBD1. This CDR3 region has 13 residues. With 5 bases clipped from V and 6 bases from J, the junction kept 5 bases outside the gene matches. Germline V CDR1 and CDR2: SGHTA, FQGTGA. The CDR3 spells CASSRQGLDGYTF. The CDR3 DNA sequence: TGTGCCAGCAGCCGACAGGGGTTGGATGGCTACACCTTC.

This clonotype was seen ten or more times. The rearrangement links TRBV28 to TRBJ2-1; D not resolved. Trimming removed 4 bases at V and 6 bases at J, with 13 bases between. This CDR3 region has 14 residues. Per germline, CDR1 MDHEN and CDR2 SYDVKM. The CDR3 is CASSSQDIPNEQFF. CDR3 coding DNA: TGTGCCAGCAGTTCTCAGGATATCCCCAATGAGCAGTTCTTC.

This clonotype was counted between two and nine times. The rearrangement links TRBV6-2 or TRBV6-3 to TRBJ2-1, with 8 bases matching TRBD2. The V segment lost 2 bases and the J segment 6 bases; nucleotides outside the gene matches: 6. Germline V gene data show CDR1 as MNHEY and CDR2 as SVGEGT. The CDR3 has 15 amino acids. The CDR3 loop is CASSYEPAGVNEQFF. CDR3 bases: TGTGCCAGCAGTTACGAGCCAGCGGGAGTCAATGAGCAGTTCTTC.

This clonotype was observed many times. V usage is TRBV2 and J usage is TRBJ1-1; a weak D match, TRBD1 (5 bases). The V and J ends lost 8 bases and 1 base respectively, with 11 bases between them. There are 13 residues in the CDR3. Germline V gene sequence: CDR1 SNHLY, CDR2 FYNNEI. The CDR3 reads CASPTGENTEAFF. CDR3 coding DNA: TGTGCCAGCCCAACGGGGGAGAACACTGAAGCTTTCTTT.

This clonotype has at least ten counts. This sequence joins TRBV6-1 and TRBJ1-1; TRBD1 is a possible D gene (5 bases). The CDR3 covers 15 residues. With 4 bases removed from V and 3 bases from J, the gap between germline ends came to 15 bases. Per the germline V gene, CDR1 is MNHNS and CDR2 is SASEGT. The CDR3 here is CASSAAGGVDTEAFF. The CDR3 nucleotides are TGTGCCAGCAGTGCCGCCGGGGGGGTGGACACTGAAGCTTTCTTT.

V is TRBV6-1 and J is TRBJ1-2; D gene unclear. This CDR3 is 14 amino acids long. Germline V gene data show CDR1 as MNHNS and CDR2 as SASEGT. Deletions cut 5 bases from V and 4 bases from J, with 14 bases between. The CDR3 reads CASSKNTASYGYTF. DNA for the CDR3: TGTGCCAGCAGTAAGAACACAGCTTCCTATGGCTACACCTTC.

V gene TRBV30 combines with J gene TRBJ1-1; no reliable D call. CDR3 length: 15 residues. The V end was cut by 0 bases, the J end by 0 bases, with 11 bases between. Per germline, CDR1 GTSNPN and CDR2 SVGIG (reference sequence). CDR3: CAWSVAGYMNTEAFF. CDR3 nucleotide sequence: TGTGCCTGGAGTGTAGCAGGATACATGAACACTGAAGCTTTCTTT.

This clonotype was seen a handful of times. The genes are TRBV29-1 and TRBJ2-7; 7 bases are shared with TRBD2. The junction had 21 bases not matched to a gene; V was cut back by 8 bases and J by 2 bases. This CDR3 is built from 17 residues. CDR1 is SQVTM and CDR2 is ANQGSEA in the germline V gene. This CDR3 is CSTFSAGDHFGAYEQYF. In DNA, the CDR3 is TGCAGCACCTTCTCCGCGGGAGATCATTTTGGGGCCTACGAGCAGTACTTC.

This clonotype turned up a few times. The chain couples TRBV11-3 to TRBJ2-2; TRBD2 matches at 12 bases. Germline V lookup: CDR1 SGHNT, CDR2 YENEEA. Trimming took 4 bases from V and 2 from J; bases not matched to a gene: 5. The CDR3 consists of 17 residues. CDR3 nucleotide sequence: TGTGCCAGCAGCTCCCCTAGCGGGAGGGTAAACACCGGGGAGCTGTTTTTT. This encodes CASSSPSGRVNTGELFF.

In this sample, this clonotype turned up a few times. V is TRBV5-1 and J is TRBJ2-2; TRBD1 agrees at 8 bases. Trimming cost V 4 bases and J 1 base; bases outside gene matches: 6. The germline V gene has CDR1 SGHRS and CDR2 YFSETQ. The CDR3 covers 16 residues. For the CDR3, the DNA is TGCGCCAGCAGCACCGCCGGGACAGGGAACACCGGGGAGCTGTTTTTT. Its translation is CASSTAGTGNTGELFF. Combining the CDR3 with reference TRBV5-1 and TRBJ2-2 gives the whole variable domain KAGVTQTPRYLIKTRGQQVTLSCSPISGHRSVSWYQQTPGQGLQFLFEYFSETQRNKGNFPGRFSGRQFSNSRSEMNVSTLELGDSALYLCASSTAGTGNTGELFFGEGSRLTVL.

V usage is TRBV6-9 and J usage is TRBJ1-1, with unresolved D. CDR1 MNHGY and CDR2 SVAAGI come from the germline V gene. CDR3 size: 15 residues. The ends were cut back, 4 bases at V and 1 base at J, with 13 bases in the middle. Written as DNA, the CDR3 is TGTGCCAGCAGTTTAATGAGGATGTCGAACACTGAAGCTTTCTTT. It translates to CASSLMRMSNTEAFF.

This rearrangement joins TRBV19 to TRBJ2-1; 7 bases line up with TRBD1. Germline trimming cut 7 bases from V and 4 bases from J; bases unmatched to any gene: 10. Germline V lookup: CDR1 LNHDA, CDR2 SQIVND (reference sequence). CDR3 length equals 15 residues. This CDR3 reads CASTDRAGGYNEQFF. The CDR3 DNA is TGTGCCAGTACAGACCGAGCAGGGGGTTACAATGAGCAGTTCTTC.

This clonotype was observed at least ten times. J is TRBJ2-7 and V is TRBV18; D is possibly TRBD1 (5 bases). This CDR3 is built from 14 residues. V was trimmed by 1 base and J by 1 base, leaving 8 bases between them. In germline, CDR1 is KGHSH, CDR2 LQKENI. The CDR3 DNA is TGTGCCAGCTCACCACGGGCAGGGTCCTACGAGCAGTACTTC. This gives the protein CASSPRAGSYEQYF.

This clonotype was seen ten or more times. The V and J genes are TRBV7-6 and TRBJ2-7, with 11 bases aligning to TRBD2. Trimming at V came to 5 bases and at J to 3 bases, leaving 18 bases not matched to a gene. The CDR3 extends over 19 amino acids. Germline lookup yields CDR1 SGHVS and CDR2 FNYEAQ. In DNA form, the CDR3 reads TGTGCCAGCAGCCCCAGGCTAGCGGGAGGCGAAAATAGAGGCTACGAGCAGTACTTC. Translation gives CASSPRLAGGENRGYEQYF.

This clonotype was seen more than once but under ten times. This chain uses TRBV6-1 with TRBJ1-4; D is uncertain. Germline CDR1 reads MNHNS; CDR2 reads SASEGT. V was shortened by 5 bases and J by 8 bases, with 12 bases between the two germline ends. The CDR3 totals 13 residues. In DNA, the CDR3 is TGTGCCAGCAGTCGGGGAGGTAGGGAAAAACTGTTTTTT. Translated: CASSRGGREKLFF.

This clonotype was recorded a few times. The chain uses TRBV7-8 and TRBJ1-6; D gene ambiguous. Trimming removed 3 bases from V and 3 bases from J, with 9 bases in between. CDR3 length: 15 amino acids. Germline V gene lookup returns CDR1 SGHVS and CDR2 FQNEAQ. The CDR3 DNA sequence: TGTGCCAGCAGCTTCTGGGCCCACTATAATTCACCCCTCCACTTT. Translation: CASSFWAHYNSPLHF.

This clonotype was observed many times. The chain is built from TRBV28 and TRBJ2-1, with 9 bases identical to TRBD2. The germline V gene encodes CDR1 MDHEN and CDR2 SYDVKM. The CDR3 runs 16 residues. V trimming: 5 bases; J trimming: 5 bases; junction bases outside the gene matches: 10. The CDR3, as DNA: TGTGCCAGCAGTCCCCCCCCAAGCGGGGGGAACAATGAGCAGTTCTTC. As protein: CASSPPPSGGNNEQFF.

This clonotype was seen ten or more times. The chain carries TRBV10-3 and TRBJ2-3, with D maybe TRBD2 (6 bases). This CDR3 comprises 15 residues. Trimming pared 6 bases from V and 1 base from J, leaving 14 bases between. CDR1 ENHRY and CDR2 SYGVKD come from the germline V gene. The CDR3 DNA follows: TGTGCCATCAGCGGAGGGGACTTTCGCACAGATACGCAGTATTTT. This encodes CAISGGDFRTDTQYF.

This clonotype was observed a handful of times. V usage is TRBV6-1 and J usage is TRBJ2-3; possible D gene TRBD1, 6 bases. CDR1 is MNHNS, CDR2 SASEGT, per germline. CDR3 length equals 13 residues. Between the trimmed V and J ends, which lost 6 bases and 2 bases, there was a span of 9 bases. The DNA for the CDR3 is TGTGCCAGCAGCGGACAGTTCACAGATACGCAGTATTTT. This translates into CASSGQFTDTQYF.

This clonotype was seen only a few times. The chain links TRBV6-1 to TRBJ1-3, with 9 bases that match TRBD1. The CDR3 length is 14 residues. V was clipped by 5 bases and J by 2 bases; unmatched bases: 1. Looked up from germline, CDR1 is MNHNS and CDR2 is SASEGT. The CDR3 DNA is TGTGCCAGCAGTCGACAGGGGGCTGGAAACACCATATATTTT. This gives the protein CASSRQGAGNTIYF.

V is TRBV10-3 and J is TRBJ2-7; 8 bases map to TRBD1. Unmatched junction bases numbered 6, after V lost 7 bases and J lost 1 base. The CDR3 runs to 14 residues. Per the germline V gene, CDR1 is ENHRY and CDR2 is SYGVKD. The CDR3, as DNA: TGTGCCATCAATCAGCGACAGGGGTCCTACGAGCAGTACTTC. Its translation: CAINQRQGSYEQYF.

This clonotype was counted ten times or more. The rearrangement links TRBV6-1 to TRBJ1-2; perhaps TRBD1 as D (5 bases). The V end was cut by 5 bases, the J end by 2 bases, with 18 bases between. This CDR3 contains 16 residues. Germline V gene sequence: CDR1 MNHNS, CDR2 SASEGT. Here the CDR3 DNA reads TGTGCCAGCAGTTTGGGGCCAGCAGGCGGGAACTATGGCTACACCTTC. Translation gives CASSLGPAGGNYGYTF.